These 32 T cell receptor beta chains came from one sample sequenced in a study of blood T cell repertoires in COVID-19. Produced via immunoSEQ multiplex PCR; TCRdb's table is partial and in-frame only. The profile covers about 480,000 clones, with 70% to 90% appearing a single time and approximately 2% taken by the ten largest. Sequenced sample: PBMCs or T cells enriched from blood (not recorded which). The source is a woman under 30 with acute COVID-19.

The chain recombines TRBV6-8 with TRBJ2-7, with D tentatively TRBD1 (6 bases). The CDR3 is 14 residues long. Germline CDR1 and CDR2: MNHGY and SAAAGT. V was clipped by 8 bases and J by 0 bases, with 14 bases between them. CDR3 sequence: CASRTTGHSYEQYF. Written as DNA, the CDR3 is TGTGCCAGCCGAACGACAGGACACTCCTACGAGCAGTACTTC.

The chain has TRBV3-1 (or the pseudogene TRBV3-2) and TRBJ2-3, with D uncertain. Trimming stripped 2 bases from V and 4 bases from J, with 7 bases between. Germline-derived CDR1 and CDR2 are LGHDT and YNNKEL (reference sequence). This CDR3 has 13 amino acids. The CDR3 region is CASSQTLPDTQYF. CDR3 in DNA: TGTGCCAGCAGCCAAACTTTACCAGATACGCAGTATTTT.

This rearrangement joins TRBV9 to TRBJ2-7; possible D gene TRBD2, 6 bases. The germline V and J ends were trimmed by 7 bases and 2 bases, with 16 bases remaining between them. The CDR3 runs 14 residues. The germline V gene has CDR1 SGDLS and CDR2 YYNGEE. CDR3 amino acids: CASAETGDPYEQYF. As DNA, the CDR3 is TGTGCCAGCGCCGAGACGGGAGACCCCTACGAGCAGTACTTC.

The V call is TRBV4-1, the J call TRBJ1-3; D is unresolved. The V gene lost 8 bases and the J gene lost 0 bases, with 8 bases spanning the gap. Germline values: CDR1 MGHRA, CDR2 YSYEKL. This CDR3 spans 13 amino acids. The CDR3 loop reads CASRGLSGNTIYF. DNA for the CDR3: TGCGCCAGCCGGGGTCTCTCTGGAAACACCATATATTTT.

V and J are TRBV10-1 and TRBJ1-1; no clear D gene. In germline, CDR1 is WNHNN, CDR2 SYGVQD (reference sequence). V was cut by 0 bases and J by 4 bases, with 15 bases left in between. This CDR3 has 16 amino acids. CDR3 bases: TGCGCCAGCAGTGAGTCTGCGACACCTGCGGGCACTGAAGCTTTCTTT. Protein sequence: CASSESATPAGTEAFF.

The chain combines TRBV19 with TRBJ1-4, with TRBD1 matching over 7 bases. Germline CDR1 and CDR2: LNHDA and SQIVND (reference sequence). The CDR3 is 14 amino acids. V dropped 3 bases and J dropped 7; count of bases not matched to a gene: 5. Here the CDR3 reads CASSMGQGVEKLFF. The DNA for the CDR3 is TGTGCCAGTAGTATGGGGCAGGGGGTTGAAAAACTGTTTTTT. Full variable domain (rest looked up from reference TRBV19 and TRBJ1-4): DGGITQSPKYLFRKEGQNVTLSCEQNLNHDAMYWYRQDPGQGLRLIYYSQIVNDFQKGDIAEGYSVSREKKESFPLTVTSAQKNPTAFYLCASSMGQGVEKLFFGSGTQLSVL.

The chain links TRBV7-8 to TRBJ2-7; tentative D call: TRBD1 (5 bases). Germline assignment: CDR1 SGHVS and CDR2 FQNEAQ. The length of the CDR3 is 13 residues. The V gene lost 6 bases and the J gene lost 2 bases, with 11 bases spanning the gap. The CDR3 region is CASSRQKTYEQYF. The CDR3 coding sequence is TGTGCCAGCAGTCGACAGAAGACCTACGAGCAGTACTTC.

This clone appeared a few times. The rearrangement uses TRBV14 and TRBJ1-2, with D possibly TRBD1 on 5 matching bases. This CDR3 has 12 amino acids. From germline, CDR1 is SGHDN and CDR2 FVKESK. V dropped 3 bases and J dropped 6 bases, with 8 bases sitting between them. The CDR3 DNA reads TGTGCCAGCAGCCAGGGGCTCCATGGCTACACCTTC. The encoded protein is CASSQGLHGYTF. Variable domain in full (rest from reference TRBV14 and TRBJ1-2): EAGVTQFPSHSVIEKGQTVTLRCDPISGHDNLYWYRRVMGKEIKFLLHFVKESKQDESGMPNNRFLAERTGGTYSTLKVQPAELEDSGVYFCASSQGLHGYTFGSGTRLTVV.

The chain couples TRBV3-1 (or the pseudogene TRBV3-2) to TRBJ1-2; TRBD1 aligns across 7 bases. The CDR3 totals 14 residues. Trimming cost V 4 bases and J 8 bases; bases outside gene matches: 10. From germline, CDR1 is LGHDT and CDR2 YNNKEL (reference sequence). Written as DNA, the CDR3 is TGTGCCAGCAGCCCCGGGACTCCAGGGGGAGGCTACACCTTC. It yields the protein CASSPGTPGGGYTF.

The V and J genes are TRBV13 and TRBJ1-1, with TRBD1 as a possible D gene (6 bases). The length of the CDR3 is 13 residues. Germline values: CDR1 PRHDT, CDR2 FYEKMQ (reference sequence). Trimming pared 2 bases from V and 5 bases from J, leaving 9 bases between. The CDR3 loop reads CASSLNRETEAFF. DNA of the CDR3: TGTGCCAGCAGCTTAAACAGGGAGACTGAAGCTTTCTTT. The variable domain in full, completed from reference TRBV13 and TRBJ1-1, reads AAGVIQSPRHLIKEKRETATLKCYPIPRHDTVYWYQQGPGQDPQFLISFYEKMQSDKGSIPDRFSAQQFSDYHSELNMSSLELGDSALYFCASSLNRETEAFFGQGTRLTVV.

The chain employs TRBV7-8 and TRBJ2-7; D unclear. This CDR3 has 13 residues. The germline gives CDR1 SGHVS, CDR2 FQNEAQ. V gave up 2 bases and J gave up 0 bases, with 5 bases separating them. CDR3 region: CASSLLNSYEQYF. Written as DNA, the CDR3 is TGTGCCAGCAGCTTATTAAACTCCTACGAGCAGTACTTC.

This clone appeared a few times. This chain connects TRBV30 to TRBJ2-1; 8 bases fit TRBD2. The V and J ends lost 2 bases and 3 bases, in that order; junction bases with no gene match: 3. The CDR3 totals 14 residues. Germline V gene sequence: CDR1 GTSNPN, CDR2 SVGIG (reference sequence). The CDR3 sequence is CAWSSGTSYNEQFF. In DNA form, the CDR3 reads TGTGCCTGGAGTTCCGGGACTAGCTACAATGAGCAGTTCTTC. The full variable domain, with the rest looked up from reference TRBV30 and TRBJ2-1, is SQTIHQWPATLVQPVGSPLSLECTVEGTSNPNLYWYRQAAGRGLQLLFYSVGIGQISSEVPQNLSASRPQDRQFILSSKKLLLSDSGFYLCAWSSGTSYNEQFFGPGTRLTVL.

The CDR3: CASSSGQPNYGYTF. The CDR3 region has the DNA TGCGCCAGCAGCTCGGGACAGCCTAACTATGGCTACACCTTC. This chain connects TRBV5-1 to TRBJ1-2, with 7 nucleotides matching TRBD1. This CDR3 comprises 14 residues. The V segment lost 3 bases and the J segment 0 bases; nucleotides outside the gene matches: 2. The germline V gene encodes CDR1 SGHRS and CDR2 YFSETQ.

The chain couples TRBV28 to TRBJ2-3; a weak D match, TRBD2 (6 bases). CDR1 is MDHEN and CDR2 is SYDVKM in the germline V gene. The V end was cut by 3 bases, the J end by 0 bases, with 10 bases between. This CDR3 contains 15 residues. In DNA form, the CDR3 reads TGTGCCAGCAGTTTGACGGGGAGGAGCACAGATACGCAGTATTTT. It specifies CASSLTGRSTDTQYF.

The V and J genes are TRBV19 and TRBJ2-5; 10 bases align to TRBD1. Per the germline V gene, CDR1 is LNHDA and CDR2 is SQIVND (reference sequence). The V segment lost 5 bases and the J segment 6 bases; nucleotides outside the gene matches: 6. The CDR3 has 14 residues. Here the CDR3 reads CASSLTGGGKTQYF. The DNA of the CDR3 is TGTGCCAGTAGTCTGACAGGGGGCGGAAAGACCCAGTACTTC.

The V call is TRBV18, the J call TRBJ2-7; D is possibly TRBD2 (5 bases). V was cut by 2 bases and J by 2 bases, with 10 bases left in between. Germline V gene sequence: CDR1 KGHSH, CDR2 LQKENI. This CDR3 spans 14 amino acids. The CDR3 region has the DNA TGTGCCAGCTCACCATCGGGAAGCGCCTACGAGCAGTACTTC. This gives the protein CASSPSGSAYEQYF.

The chain employs TRBV11-2 and TRBJ2-5; D is unresolved. CDR3 length: 14 amino acids. The V end was cut by 1 base, the J end by 1 base, with 7 bases between. The germline CDR1 and CDR2 sequences are SGHAT and FQNNGV. Here the CDR3 DNA reads TGTGCCAGCAGCTTAGCCCTCCGCCAAGAGACCCAGTACTTC. This sequence encodes CASSLALRQETQYF.

This clone has a handful of counts. The same CDR3 is also encoded by other DNA sequences in this sample. V and J are TRBV18 and TRBJ1-5; maybe TRBD1 (5 bases). The CDR3 consists of 13 residues. The V and J ends lost 3 bases and 4 bases respectively, with 7 bases between them. Germline V gene sequence: CDR1 KGHSH, CDR2 LQKENI. CDR3 amino acids: CASSPAGNQPQHF. Written as DNA, the CDR3 is TGTGCCAGCTCACCGGCAGGGAATCAGCCCCAGCATTTT.

The chain combines TRBV5-4 with TRBJ2-7; D may be TRBD1 (5 bases). Deletions cut 4 bases from V and 6 bases from J, with 23 bases between. Germline V gene lookup returns CDR1 SGHNT and CDR2 YYREEE (reference sequence). This CDR3 is 16 amino acids long. The CDR3 sequence is CASSVQGVVALSEQYF. The CDR3 DNA reads TGTGCCAGCAGCGTGCAAGGGGTGGTAGCACTAAGCGAGCAGTACTTC.

The gene calls are TRBV6-5 and TRBJ1-2; D perhaps matches TRBD1 (5 bases). Germline V lookup: CDR1 MNHEY, CDR2 SVGAGI. V lost 5 bases, J lost 8 bases, and 15 bases lay in between. The CDR3 length is 13 residues. The CDR3 bases are TGTGCCAGCAGTATCGACAGCAGGAAGGGCTACACCTTC. Encoded protein: CASSIDSRKGYTF.

The chain carries TRBV9 and TRBJ2-2; TRBD1 matches 7 bases. CDR1 is SGDLS and CDR2 is YYNGEE in the germline V gene. V lost 4 bases and J lost 6; bases outside the gene matches: 9. The CDR3 runs 15 residues. This chain's CDR3 is CASSSGGQIAGELFF. The CDR3 DNA is TGTGCCAGCAGCTCAGGGGGTCAGATCGCCGGGGAGCTGTTTTTT.

The chain has TRBV7-6 and TRBJ1-5, with a possible D match to TRBD1 (6 bases). Trimming left V 2 bases short and J 3 bases short, with 14 bases between. Germline lookup yields CDR1 SGHVS and CDR2 FNYEAQ. This CDR3 is built from 16 residues. The CDR3 protein is CASSLSPRDTNQPQHF. CDR3 nucleotides: TGTGCCAGCAGCTTATCCCCCCGGGACACCAATCAGCCCCAGCATTTT.

This clone was counted between two and nine times. Other DNA sequences of this sample code for an identical CDR3. The rearrangement uses TRBV2 and TRBJ1-6, with D perhaps matching TRBD1 (6 bases). Germline V gene data show CDR1 as SNHLY and CDR2 as FYNNEI. V lost 4 bases and J lost 10, with 11 bases in between. This CDR3 spans 13 amino acids. The chain's CDR3 is CASSATGNSPLHF. CDR3 nucleotides: TGTGCCAGCAGTGCCACAGGGAACTCACCCCTCCACTTT.

The chain combines TRBV10-1 with TRBJ1-1; TRBD1 aligns across 8 bases. Germline-derived CDR1 and CDR2 are WNHNN and SYGVQD (reference sequence). V was pared by 6 bases and J by 6 bases, with 9 bases of the junction left unmatched. The length of the CDR3 is 14 residues. Here the CDR3 reads CASSMDRADAEAFF. CDR3 in DNA: TGCGCCAGCAGCATGGACAGGGCGGATGCTGAAGCTTTCTTT.

This clone occurred a few times. CDR3 in amino acids: CASSLDPTGYYGYTF. In DNA form, the CDR3 reads TGTGCCAGCAGCTTAGACCCAACAGGGTACTATGGCTACACCTTC. The chain uses TRBV11-2 and TRBJ1-2, with D possibly being TRBD1 (6 bases). CDR1 and CDR2 from the germline V gene are SGHAT and FQNNGV. The CDR3 runs to 15 residues. Trimming left V 0 bases short and J 3 bases short, with 11 bases between.

The chain couples TRBV10-3 to TRBJ1-1; D is undetermined. Germline V CDR1 and CDR2: ENHRY, SYGVKD. The length of the CDR3 is 13 residues. Trimming removed 5 bases from V and 2 bases from J, with 9 bases in between. CDR3 loop: CAISSRGNTEAFF. The DNA for the CDR3 is TGTGCCATCAGTTCTCGGGGAAACACTGAAGCTTTCTTT.

This chain joins TRBV7-8 and TRBJ2-3; TRBD2 agrees at 10 bases. Germline V gene data show CDR1 as SGHVS and CDR2 as FQNEAQ. This CDR3 region has 16 residues. J lost 0 bases, V lost 5 bases, and 5 bases had no gene match. The CDR3 sequence: CASSGGLAVSTDTQYF. The CDR3 DNA is TGTGCCAGCAGCGGAGGACTAGCGGTTAGCACAGATACGCAGTATTTT.

V and J are TRBV6-6 and TRBJ2-2; 10 bases line up with TRBD2. V lost 6 bases and J lost 6; bases outside the gene matches: 10. The CDR3 extends over 16 amino acids. Germline lookup yields CDR1 MNHNY and CDR2 SVGAGI (reference sequence). The CDR3 DNA follows: TGTGCCAGCAGATCTACCTCTAGCGGGAGTGCCGGGGAGCTGTTTTTT. Amino acid sequence: CASRSTSSGSAGELFF.

This chain uses TRBV29-1 with TRBJ1-2, with D possibly matching TRBD1 (5 bases). The germline CDR1 and CDR2 sequences are SQVTM and ANQGSEA. Deletions cut 4 bases from V and 8 bases from J, with 8 bases between. This CDR3 region has 10 residues. The CDR3: CSVVEGGYTF. The DNA of the CDR3 is TGCAGCGTTGTGGAGGGGGGCTACACCTTC.

The chain has TRBV7-2 and TRBJ1-6; possible D gene TRBD1, 6 bases. This CDR3 region has 17 residues. Germline V gene data show CDR1 as SGHTA and CDR2 as FQGNSA. V lost 4 bases and J 8 bases, leaving 21 bases between the germline ends. CDR3 sequence: CASSSAHRDGIYSPLHF. DNA of the CDR3: TGTGCCAGCAGCTCCGCCCACAGGGACGGGATATATTCACCCCTCCACTTT.

The rearrangement joins TRBV13 to TRBJ2-3; possibly TRBD2 for D (7 bases). V was pared by 4 bases and J by 6 bases, with 23 bases between. CDR1 and CDR2 from the germline V gene are PRHDT and FYEKMQ (reference sequence). CDR3 length equals 17 residues. The chain's CDR3 is CASSYGRGGRKEDTQYF. The CDR3, as DNA: TGTGCCAGCAGCTACGGCAGGGGCGGGAGAAAAGAGGATACGCAGTATTTT.

This chain uses TRBV13 with TRBJ1-1; TRBD1 matches 10 bases. Per germline, CDR1 PRHDT and CDR2 FYEKMQ (reference sequence). The trim removed 4 bases at V and 12 bases at J, leaving 11 bases unmatched. This CDR3 is 14 amino acids long. CDR3 residues: CASSSYGTGVFPFF. The CDR3, as DNA: TGTGCCAGCAGCTCTTACGGGACAGGGGTGTTTCCTTTCTTT. The full variable domain, rest sourced from reference TRBV13 and TRBJ1-1, is AAGVIQSPRHLIKEKRETATLKCYPIPRHDTVYWYQQGPGQDPQFLISFYEKMQSDKGSIPDRFSAQQFSDYHSELNMSSLELGDSALYFCASSSYGTGVFPFFGQGTRLTVV.